The 15 T cell receptor beta chains in this list originate from one sample, sequenced in a study of PD-L1 blockade in urothelial cancer (dated by TCRdb to between 2016 and 2019). What the time point label conveys for this sample: pretreatment peripheral blood. The method was the immunoSEQ multiplex PCR assay. This immuneACCESS table, as held by TCRdb, lists in-frame sequences with V and J called but not all clones. Of the missing ones, under half trace to an unresolved V gene in checked studies; the others have no known cause. Counted in this sample were tens of thousands of clones; 81% of them appeared once. The ten biggest clones cover 3.2% of the sample. Source: PBMCs, taken around atezolizumab (anti-PD-L1) treatment. These receptors all come from a man in his 70s with urothelial cancer.

This sequence joins TRBV5-1 and TRBJ1-1; D unclear. The CDR3 length is 14 residues. Trimming shortened V by 1 base and J by 0 bases, and 7 bases separated the two germline ends. In germline, CDR1 is SGHRS, CDR2 YFSETQ. The CDR3 DNA reads as TGCGCCAGCAGCTTGACCACAGTGAACACTGAAGCTTTCTTT. Its translation is CASSLTTVNTEAFF.

The CDR3: CASSQRTGDTGELFF. CDR3 DNA sequence: TGTGCCAGCAGCCAGAGGACAGGGGACACCGGGGAGCTGTTTTTT. The rearrangement uses TRBV11-3 and TRBJ2-2; 9 nucleotides line up with TRBD1. Germline V lookup: CDR1 SGHNT, CDR2 YENEEA. The CDR3 totals 15 residues. V was clipped by 5 bases and J by 3 bases; unmatched bases: 4.

The CDR3 region is CASAGLPTGELFF. The DNA for the CDR3 is TGTGCCAGTGCTGGACTCCCAACCGGGGAGCTGTTTTTT. The chain couples TRBV28 to TRBJ2-2; the D gene is possibly TRBD2 (5 bases). The V end lost 9 bases, the J end lost 5 bases, and 13 bases lay between the germline ends. The CDR3 covers 13 residues. Per germline, CDR1 MDHEN and CDR2 SYDVKM.

CDR3 residues: CASSFRTSSYEQYF. The CDR3 nucleotides read TGTGCCAGCAGCTTTCGGACTAGCAGCTACGAGCAGTACTTC. The J gene is TRBJ2-7, the V gene TRBV7-2, with 8 nucleotides matching TRBD2. Trimming removed 3 bases from V and 3 bases from J; junction bases left unmatched: 4. CDR1 is SGHTA and CDR2 is FQGNSA in the germline V gene. The CDR3 contains 14 residues.

The chain employs TRBV9 and TRBJ1-2; weak D call: TRBD1 (5 bases). Trimming cost V 0 bases and J 5 bases, with 14 bases left between them. The V gene's germline CDR1 is SGDLS and CDR2 YYNGEE. The CDR3 length is 15 residues. CDR3 nucleotides: TGTGCCAGCAGCGTAGAAGACAGTGGGAAATATGGCTACACCTTC. Translation: CASSVEDSGKYGYTF.

The V call is TRBV27, the J call TRBJ2-1; D might be TRBD1 (6 bases). Per germline, CDR1 MNHEY and CDR2 SMNVEV (reference sequence). The V and J ends lost 4 bases and 3 bases respectively, with 16 bases between them. The CDR3 has 16 residues. CDR3 bases: TGTGCCAGCAGTTCGAGTCCGGGACAAGGCTACAATGAGCAGTTCTTC. Its protein is CASSSSPGQGYNEQFF.

This chain joins TRBV2 and TRBJ2-5; no firm D call. Deletions cut 8 bases from V and 4 bases from J, with 17 bases between. Per germline, CDR1 SNHLY and CDR2 FYNNEI. The length of the CDR3 is 14 residues. The CDR3 protein is CASSPIVGVETQYF. CDR3 nucleotides: TGTGCCAGCTCCCCTATTGTCGGTGTAGAGACCCAGTACTTC.

The V gene is TRBV11-3, the J gene TRBJ2-1; D may be TRBD2 (7 bases). V was clipped by 0 bases and J by 4 bases, with 10 bases between them. The CDR3 sequence is 15 residues long. The V gene's germline CDR1 is SGHNT and CDR2 YENEEA. CDR3 DNA: TGTGCCAGCAGCTTAGAGGGAGGGGGTTACAATGAGCAGTTCTTC. Its protein product is CASSLEGGGYNEQFF.

The V gene is TRBV4-1, the J gene TRBJ1-5; weak D call: TRBD1 (6 bases). Germline loops: CDR1 MGHRA, CDR2 YSYEKL. The V and J ends lost 0 bases and 0 bases respectively, with 15 bases between them. CDR3 length equals 18 residues. Here the CDR3 DNA reads TGCGCCAGCAGCCAAGATAGAGGGGGGGGGTATAGCAATCAGCCCCAGCATTTT. It translates to CASSQDRGGGYSNQPQHF.

This rearrangement joins TRBV6-5 to TRBJ2-7, with D perhaps TRBD2 (6 bases). The CDR3 extends over 15 amino acids. Germline CDR1 MNHEY, CDR2 SVGAGI. V lost 0 bases to trimming and J lost 0 bases, with 9 bases between them. The CDR3 coding sequence is TGTGCCAGCAGTTACTCGTCTAGCGTCTCCTACGAGCAGTACTTC. Protein product: CASSYSSSVSYEQYF.

The chain carries TRBV7-8 and TRBJ2-2; TRBD2 matches at 11 bases. CDR1 is SGHVS and CDR2 is FQNEAQ in the germline V gene. V lost 5 bases, J lost 0 bases, and 8 bases stayed unmatched. This CDR3 is 18 amino acids long. CDR3 sequence: CASSPQVAGGTNTGELFF. The CDR3 bases are TGTGCCAGCAGCCCTCAAGTAGCGGGAGGGACGAACACCGGGGAGCTGTTTTTT.

The chain carries TRBV4-1 and TRBJ1-1; tentatively, D is TRBD1 (5 bases). CDR1 and CDR2 (germline): MGHRA, YSYEKL. The V gene lost 0 bases and the J gene lost 1 base, with 12 bases spanning the gap. CDR3 length: 16 amino acids. The CDR3 is CASSQENDRTNTEAFF. CDR3 nucleotide sequence: TGCGCCAGCAGCCAAGAAAACGACAGAACGAACACTGAAGCTTTCTTT.

The chain uses TRBV19 and TRBJ1-1; TRBD1 matches 8 bases. Trimming cost V 3 bases and J 3 bases; bases outside gene matches: 0. Germline V gene lookup returns CDR1 LNHDA and CDR2 SQIVND (reference sequence). The CDR3 has 13 residues. CDR3 region: CASSMTGDTEAFF. In DNA form, the CDR3 reads TGTGCCAGTAGTATGACAGGGGACACTGAAGCTTTCTTT.

The V gene is TRBV19, the J gene TRBJ2-7; D call uncertain. The V and J ends lost 8 bases and 3 bases respectively, with 11 bases between them. Germline assignment: CDR1 LNHDA and CDR2 SQIVND (reference sequence). The CDR3 is 12 residues long. CDR3 nucleotide sequence: TGTGCCAGTTCTGACATCGGCTACGAGCAGTACTTC. Encoded protein: CASSDIGYEQYF.

The J gene is TRBJ2-1, the V gene TRBV28; tentatively, D is TRBD2 (6 bases). The V end lost 7 bases, the J end lost 8 bases, and 15 bases lay between the germline ends. Germline CDR1 and CDR2: MDHEN and SYDVKM. The CDR3 consists of 13 residues. The CDR3 DNA reads TGTGCCAGCAATACGAGACTAGAGGATGAGCAGTTCTTC. It is translated as CASNTRLEDEQFF.